The sequence of this TCR beta chain was determined in a study of blood T cell repertoires in COVID-19. In the study overall: Italy, Spain and the United States were the sources of the convalescent and acute COVID-19 samples. PBMCs, B-cell-depleted T cells, or T cells provided the cDNA or gDNA that made up the material.

Source study methods: From reference gene primer amplification, estimates of nucleated cell counts were derived. Data came from immunoSEQ multiplex PCR; TCRdb stores just in-frame clones and leaves some out. The D gene and trimming were derived from the DNA, and the V and J assignments and clone size from that table. The data show some 320,000 clones, around 87% seen once. CDR3 size: 14 residues. From germline, CDR1 is SGHVS and CDR2 FQNEAQ. V lost 6 bases and J lost 6, with 16 bases in between. The source is a woman aged 50 to 65 who had recovered from COVID-19. This chain joins TRBV7-8 and TRBJ2-3; perhaps TRBD1 as D (5 bases). Sequenced: peripheral blood. The CDR3 sequence: CASSPNRRMDTQYF. The CDR3 coding sequence is TGTGCCAGCAGTCCCAACAGGAGAATGGATACGCAGTATTTT.